Listed here are 5 T cell receptor beta chains from one sample, sequenced in a study of cytomegalovirus exposure and HLA in healthy donors. The PCR was carried out with 60 Vbeta primers and 13 Jbeta primers. The protocol was immunoSEQ multiplex PCR, while the TCRdb copy is restricted to in-frame clones and leaves out a portion. This sample carries some 130,000 clones, roughly four fifths of them seen once, and the ten largest clones take 6.5% to 9%. The sample taken for sequencing was PBMCs. The source is a man aged 30 to 39 in good health and CMV-seronegative.

The table lists this clone with a count of one. The chain carries TRBV6-5 and TRBJ1-2, with D perhaps matching TRBD1 (5 bases). The CDR3 is made up of 13 amino acids. Germline V lookup: CDR1 MNHEY, CDR2 SVGAGI. V lost 5 bases, J lost 4 bases, and 11 bases lay in between. The CDR3 DNA sequence: TGTGCCAGCAGTAATGGACATAGCTATGGCTACACCTTC. Amino acids: CASSNGHSYGYTF.

The chain employs TRBV6-5 and TRBJ1-1, with TRBD1 matching over 8 bases. V dropped 2 bases and J dropped 2; count of bases not matched to a gene: 4. The CDR3 runs 15 residues. The germline V gene encodes CDR1 MNHEY and CDR2 SVGAGI. CDR3 region: CASSYPGQDNTEAFF. Written as DNA, the CDR3 is TGTGCCAGCAGTTACCCGGGACAGGATAACACTGAAGCTTTCTTT.

This rearrangement joins TRBV4-1 to TRBJ2-7, with TRBD1 matching 8 bases. Germline CDR1 is MGHRA and CDR2 is YSYEKL. The CDR3 runs 17 residues. J was trimmed by 5 bases and V by 1 base; bases with no gene match: 13. The CDR3 loop reads CASSQGPHRGKGHEQYF. The DNA for the CDR3 is TGCGCCAGCAGCCAAGGCCCGCACAGGGGGAAGGGCCACGAGCAGTACTTC.

To note about this clone: Sequence at one end of the junction differs from germline and may be a read error. The chain joins TRBV5-6 to TRBJ2-2; tentatively, D is TRBD2 (6 bases). The germline V gene has CDR1 SGHDT and CDR2 YYEEEE. The CDR3 runs to 12 residues. CDR3 sequence: CASSLEGGELFF. The CDR3 coding sequence is TGTGCCAGCAGCTTGGAGGGCGGGGAGTTGTTTTTT.

This clone was counted a single time. CDR3 sequence reads: CATSSPVSYEQYF. In DNA, the CDR3 is TGTGCCACCAGCAGTCCAGTGTCCTACGAGCAGTACTTC. The chain links TRBV15 to TRBJ2-7; D call uncertain. Looked up from germline, CDR1 is LNHNV and CDR2 is YYDKDF (reference sequence). The CDR3 consists of 13 residues. Trimming took 3 bases from V and 1 from J, leaving 7 bases between them.